This T cell receptor beta chain appears in the sequencing data of a study of a mutant IDH1 vaccine in newly diagnosed glioma. Overall study context: Beginning 4-6 weeks after radiotherapy alone, or with temozolomide cycles, vaccination took place. The earlier regimen, radiotherapy, temozolomide, or both, was most often both. There were roughly 62% males and approximately 38% females among treated patients, whose mean age was about 40 years.

Assay: immunoSEQ multiplex PCR; the TCRdb copy retains only in-frame clones and omits some. The table includes tens of thousands of clones, around 93% detected once. Time point given: week 23, last vaccination. Vaccination used 300 ug of mutant IDH1 20-mer peptide per dose, with topical imiquimod. A remark on this clone: Its antigen is still unknown.

The study, taken as a whole, reports: The study observed vaccine-induced immune responses in 93.3% of patients.

This clonotype originated in a man in his fifties with glioma. Specimen: PBMCs, collected from a glioma patient whose treatment included an IDH1 peptide vaccine.

CDR3 nucleotides: TGTGCCAGTAGTATGGGGCAGCCCTATAATTCACCCCTCCACTTT. This sequence encodes CASSMGQPYNSPLHF. V usage is TRBV19 and J usage is TRBJ1-6, with a possible D match to TRBD1 (5 bases). V was cut by 3 bases and J by 2 bases, with 8 bases left in between. Per germline, CDR1 LNHDA and CDR2 SQIVND (reference sequence). The length of the CDR3 is 15 residues.